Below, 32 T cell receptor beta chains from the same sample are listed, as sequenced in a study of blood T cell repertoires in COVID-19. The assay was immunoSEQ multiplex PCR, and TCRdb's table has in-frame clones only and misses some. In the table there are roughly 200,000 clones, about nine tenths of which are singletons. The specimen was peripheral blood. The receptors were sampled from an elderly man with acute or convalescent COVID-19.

This chain's CDR3 is CSASRRTSGNEQFF. The CDR3 DNA reads as TGCAGTGCTAGTCGGAGAACCTCGGGGAATGAGCAGTTCTTC. J is TRBJ2-1 and V is TRBV20-1; tentative D call: TRBD2 (5 bases). CDR3 length equals 14 residues. V was pared by 3 bases and J by 7 bases, with 16 bases between. Germline CDR1 DFQATT, CDR2 SNEGSKA (reference sequence).

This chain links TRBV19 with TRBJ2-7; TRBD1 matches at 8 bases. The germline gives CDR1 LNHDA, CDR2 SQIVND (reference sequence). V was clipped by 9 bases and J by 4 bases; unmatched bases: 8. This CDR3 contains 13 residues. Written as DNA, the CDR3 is TGTGCCAGCGGATGGACAGGGAAATACGAGCAGTACTTC. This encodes CASGWTGKYEQYF.

The CDR3 DNA is TGTGCCAGCAGTTTTGGGGGACTAGCGGGAGTCGAGCAGTACGTC. Translating gives CASSFGGLAGVEQYV. The chain couples TRBV6-2 or TRBV6-3 to TRBJ2-7; TRBD2 matches at 14 bases. The germline CDR1 and CDR2 sequences are MNHEY and SVGEGT. Trimming at V came to 4 bases and at J to 6 bases, leaving 5 bases not matched to a gene. The CDR3 spans 15 residues.

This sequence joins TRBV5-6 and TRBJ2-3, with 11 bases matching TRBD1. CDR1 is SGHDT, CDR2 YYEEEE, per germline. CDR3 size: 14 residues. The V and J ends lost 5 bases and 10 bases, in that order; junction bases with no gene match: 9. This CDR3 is CASRMGQGVGAQYF. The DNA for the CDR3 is TGTGCCAGCAGAATGGGACAGGGGGTGGGTGCGCAGTATTTT.

CDR3 in amino acids: CASSTTGQGNQPQHF. The CDR3 DNA sequence: TGTGCCAGCAGTACAACGGGACAGGGCAATCAGCCCCAGCATTTT. The J gene is TRBJ1-5, the V gene TRBV28, with TRBD1 identical over 8 bases. Unmatched junction bases numbered 5, after V lost 5 bases and J lost 2 bases. Germline CDR1 and CDR2: MDHEN and SYDVKM. This CDR3 contains 15 residues. The variable domain in full, with the rest retrieved from reference TRBV28 and TRBJ1-5, is DVKVTQSSRYLVKRTGEKVFLECVQDMDHENMFWYRQDPGLGLRLIYFSYDVKMKEKGDIPEGYSVSREKKERFSLILESASTNQTSMYLCASSTTGQGNQPQHFGDGTRLSIL.

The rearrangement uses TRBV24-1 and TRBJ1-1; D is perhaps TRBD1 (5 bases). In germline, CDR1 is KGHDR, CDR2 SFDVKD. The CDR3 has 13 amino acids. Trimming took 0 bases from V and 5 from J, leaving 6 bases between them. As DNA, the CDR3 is TGTGCCACCAGTGATTTGCAGGGAACTGAAGCTTTCTTT. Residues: CATSDLQGTEAFF.

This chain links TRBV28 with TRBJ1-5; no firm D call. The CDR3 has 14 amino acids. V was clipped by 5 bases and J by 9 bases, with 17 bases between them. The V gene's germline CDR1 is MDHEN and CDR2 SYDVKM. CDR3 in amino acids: CASSTEGPRGPQHF. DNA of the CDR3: TGTGCCAGCAGTACTGAGGGTCCTCGGGGGCCCCAGCATTTT.

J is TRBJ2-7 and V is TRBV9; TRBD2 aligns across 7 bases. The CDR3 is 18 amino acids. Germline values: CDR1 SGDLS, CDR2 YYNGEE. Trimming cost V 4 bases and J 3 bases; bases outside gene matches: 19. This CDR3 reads CASSPSILAGVPGYEQYF. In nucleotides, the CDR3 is TGTGCCAGCAGCCCCTCCATTTTGGCGGGAGTTCCAGGCTACGAGCAGTACTTC.

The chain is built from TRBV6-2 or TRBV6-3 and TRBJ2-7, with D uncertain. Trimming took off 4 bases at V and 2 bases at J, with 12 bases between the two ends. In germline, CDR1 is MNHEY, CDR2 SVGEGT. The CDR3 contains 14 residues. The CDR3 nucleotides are TGTGCCAGCAGTTTCCTTTCGGTTACCTACGAGCAGTACTTC. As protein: CASSFLSVTYEQYF.

This CDR3 reads CASRQGMADTQYF. CDR3 DNA sequence: TGTGCCAGCCGACAGGGGATGGCAGATACGCAGTATTTT. The chain has TRBV15 and TRBJ2-3; TRBD1 agrees at 8 bases. J gave up 4 bases and V 10 bases, and 7 bases lay outside the gene matches. Germline values: CDR1 LNHNV, CDR2 YYDKDF (reference sequence). The CDR3 is 13 amino acids.

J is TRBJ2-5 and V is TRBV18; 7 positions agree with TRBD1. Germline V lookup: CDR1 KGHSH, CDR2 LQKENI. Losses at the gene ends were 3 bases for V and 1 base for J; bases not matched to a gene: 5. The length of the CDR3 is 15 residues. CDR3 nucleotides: TGTGCCAGCTCACCCCTTAGGGACAGCCAAGAGACCCAGTACTTC. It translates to CASSPLRDSQETQYF. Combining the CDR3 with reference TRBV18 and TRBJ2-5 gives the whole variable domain NAGVMQNPRHLVRRRGQEARLRCSPMKGHSHVYWYRQLPEEGLKFMVYLQKENIIDESGMPKERFSAEFPKEGPSILRIQQVVRGDSAAYFCASSPLRDSQETQYFGPGTRLLVL.

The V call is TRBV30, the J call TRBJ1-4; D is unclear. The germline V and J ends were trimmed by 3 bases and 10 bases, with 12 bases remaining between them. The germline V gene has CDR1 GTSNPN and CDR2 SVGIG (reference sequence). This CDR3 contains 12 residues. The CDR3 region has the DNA TGTGCCTGGAGCTCCAACGAGAGAAAACTGTTTTTT. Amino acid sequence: CAWSSNERKLFF. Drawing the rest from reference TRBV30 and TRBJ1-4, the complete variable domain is SQTIHQWPATLVQPVGSPLSLECTVEGTSNPNLYWYRQAAGRGLQLLFYSVGIGQISSEVPQNLSASRPQDRQFILSSKKLLLSDSGFYLCAWSSNERKLFFGSGTQLSVL.

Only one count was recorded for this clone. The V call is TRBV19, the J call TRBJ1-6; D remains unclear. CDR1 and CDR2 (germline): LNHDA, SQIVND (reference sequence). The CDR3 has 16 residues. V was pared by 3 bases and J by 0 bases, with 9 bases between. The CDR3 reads CASSIGESSYNSPLHF. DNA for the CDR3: TGTGCCAGTAGTATCGGGGAGAGCTCCTATAATTCACCCCTCCACTTT.

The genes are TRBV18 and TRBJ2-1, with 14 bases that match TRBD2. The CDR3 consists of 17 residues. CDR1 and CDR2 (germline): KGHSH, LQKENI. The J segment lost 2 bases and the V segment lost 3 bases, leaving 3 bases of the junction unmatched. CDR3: CASSPGLAGVTYNEQFF. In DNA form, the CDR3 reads TGTGCCAGCTCACCGGGACTAGCGGGGGTTACCTACAATGAGCAGTTCTTC. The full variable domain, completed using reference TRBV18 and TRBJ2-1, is NAGVMQNPRHLVRRRGQEARLRCSPMKGHSHVYWYRQLPEEGLKFMVYLQKENIIDESGMPKERFSAEFPKEGPSILRIQQVVRGDSAAYFCASSPGLAGVTYNEQFFGPGTRLTVL.

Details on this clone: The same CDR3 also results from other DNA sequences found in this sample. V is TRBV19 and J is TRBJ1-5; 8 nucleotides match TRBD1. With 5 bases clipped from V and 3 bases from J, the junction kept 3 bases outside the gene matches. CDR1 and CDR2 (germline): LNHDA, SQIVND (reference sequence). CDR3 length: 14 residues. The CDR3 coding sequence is TGTGCCAGTAGTGGACAGGGTTCCAATCAGCCCCAGCATTTT. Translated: CASSGQGSNQPQHF.

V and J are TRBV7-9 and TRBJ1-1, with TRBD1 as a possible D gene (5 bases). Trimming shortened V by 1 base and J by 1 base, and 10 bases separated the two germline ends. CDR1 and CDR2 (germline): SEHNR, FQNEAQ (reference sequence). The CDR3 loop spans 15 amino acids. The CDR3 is CASSLDPGKNTEAFF. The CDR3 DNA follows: TGTGCCAGCAGCTTAGATCCAGGGAAGAACACTGAAGCTTTCTTT.

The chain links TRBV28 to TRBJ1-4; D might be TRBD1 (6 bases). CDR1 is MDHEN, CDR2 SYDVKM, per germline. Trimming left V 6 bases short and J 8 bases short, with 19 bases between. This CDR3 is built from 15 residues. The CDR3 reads CASSSPGVPGEKLFF. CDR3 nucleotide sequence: TGTGCCAGCAGCTCGCCAGGGGTCCCGGGGGAAAAACTGTTTTTT.

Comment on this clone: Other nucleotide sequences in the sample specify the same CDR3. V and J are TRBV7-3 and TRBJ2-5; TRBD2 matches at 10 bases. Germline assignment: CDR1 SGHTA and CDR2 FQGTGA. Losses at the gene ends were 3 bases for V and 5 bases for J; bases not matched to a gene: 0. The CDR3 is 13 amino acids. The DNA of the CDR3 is TGTGCCAGCAGCTTGGGACTAGCGGAGACCCAGTACTTC. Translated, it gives CASSLGLAETQYF.

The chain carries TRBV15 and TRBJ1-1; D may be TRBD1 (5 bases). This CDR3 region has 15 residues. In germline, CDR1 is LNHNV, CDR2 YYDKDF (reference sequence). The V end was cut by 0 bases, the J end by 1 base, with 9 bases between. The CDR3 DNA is TGTGCCACCAGCAGAGATCTGGGGGGGAACACTGAAGCTTTCTTT. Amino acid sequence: CATSRDLGGNTEAFF. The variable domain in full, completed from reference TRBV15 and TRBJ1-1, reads DAMVIQNPRYQVTQFGKPVTLSCSQTLNHNVMYWYQQKSSQAPKLLFHYYDKDFNNEADTPDNFQSRRPNTSFCFLDIRSPGLGDTAMYLCATSRDLGGNTEAFFGQGTRLTVV.

CDR3 loop: CASSPGGGGNQPQHF. For the CDR3, the DNA is TGCGCCAGCAGCCCCGGGGGTGGTGGCAATCAGCCCCAGCATTTT. This sequence joins TRBV5-1 and TRBJ1-5; a weak D match, TRBD1 (5 bases). CDR1 and CDR2 (germline): SGHRS, YFSETQ. This CDR3 has 15 amino acids. Trimming removed 4 bases at V and 2 bases at J, with 13 bases between.

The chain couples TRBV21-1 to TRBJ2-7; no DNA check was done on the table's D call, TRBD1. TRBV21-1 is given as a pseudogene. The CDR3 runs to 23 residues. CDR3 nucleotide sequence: TGTGCCAGCAGCAAAGCAGTCGATAGTGGGGACAGGACAAGCGGGATCAGCTCCTACGAGCAGTACTTC. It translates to CASSKAVDSGDRTSGISSYEQYF.

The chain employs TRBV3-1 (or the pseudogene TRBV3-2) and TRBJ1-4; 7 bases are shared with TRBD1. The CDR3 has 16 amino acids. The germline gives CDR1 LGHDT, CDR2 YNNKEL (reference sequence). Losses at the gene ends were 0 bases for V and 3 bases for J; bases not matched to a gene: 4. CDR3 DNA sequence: TGTGCCAGCAGCCAAGATACAGGGGCGGCTAATGAAAAACTGTTTTTT. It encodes CASSQDTGAANEKLFF.

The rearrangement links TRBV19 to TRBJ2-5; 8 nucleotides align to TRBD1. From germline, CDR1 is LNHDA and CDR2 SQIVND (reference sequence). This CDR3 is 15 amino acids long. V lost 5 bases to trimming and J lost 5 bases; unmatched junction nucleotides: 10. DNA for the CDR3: TGTGCCAGTAGTTACGGACAGGGCGGTGGGGAGACCCAGTACTTC. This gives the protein CASSYGQGGGETQYF.

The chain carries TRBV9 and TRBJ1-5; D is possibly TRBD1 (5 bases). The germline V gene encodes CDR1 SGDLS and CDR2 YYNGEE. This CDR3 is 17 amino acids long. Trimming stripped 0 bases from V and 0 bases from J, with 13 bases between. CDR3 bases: TGTGCCAGCAGCGTAGGCGGGACGGATCATAGCAATCAGCCCCAGCATTTT. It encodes CASSVGGTDHSNQPQHF.

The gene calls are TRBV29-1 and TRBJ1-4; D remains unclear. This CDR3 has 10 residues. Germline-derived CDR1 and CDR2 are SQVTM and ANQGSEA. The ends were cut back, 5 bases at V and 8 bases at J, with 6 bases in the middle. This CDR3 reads CSVFGEKLFF. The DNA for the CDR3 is TGCAGCGTTTTCGGGGAAAAACTGTTTTTT.

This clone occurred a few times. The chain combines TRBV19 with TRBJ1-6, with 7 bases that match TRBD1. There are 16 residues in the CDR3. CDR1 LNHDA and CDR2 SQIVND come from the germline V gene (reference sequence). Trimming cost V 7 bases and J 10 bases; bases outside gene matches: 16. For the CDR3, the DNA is TGTGCCAGTACCAGGGCCCCGACAGGGTTTGGGTCACCCCTCCACTTT. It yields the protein CASTRAPTGFGSPLHF.

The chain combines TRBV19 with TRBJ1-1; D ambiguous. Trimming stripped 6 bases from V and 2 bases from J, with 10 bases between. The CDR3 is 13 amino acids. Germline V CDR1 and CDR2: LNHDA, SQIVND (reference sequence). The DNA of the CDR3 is TGTGCCAGTAGCGAATACATAAACACTGAAGCTTTCTTT. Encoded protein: CASSEYINTEAFF. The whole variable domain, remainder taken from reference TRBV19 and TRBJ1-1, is DGGITQSPKYLFRKEGQNVTLSCEQNLNHDAMYWYRQDPGQGLRLIYYSQIVNDFQKGDIAEGYSVSREKKESFPLTVTSAQKNPTAFYLCASSEYINTEAFFGQGTRLTVV.

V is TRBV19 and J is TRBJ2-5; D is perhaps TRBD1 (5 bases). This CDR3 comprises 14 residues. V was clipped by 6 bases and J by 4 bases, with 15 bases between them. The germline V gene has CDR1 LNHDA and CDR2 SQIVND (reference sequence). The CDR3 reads CASSVRRGSETQYF. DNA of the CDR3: TGTGCCAGTAGCGTGCGTAGGGGTTCAGAGACCCAGTACTTC.

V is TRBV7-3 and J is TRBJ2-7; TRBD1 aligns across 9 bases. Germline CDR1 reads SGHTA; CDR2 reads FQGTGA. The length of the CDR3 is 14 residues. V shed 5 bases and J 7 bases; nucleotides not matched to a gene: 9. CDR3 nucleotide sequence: TGTGCCAGCAGCGACCGGGACAGGGTTTTAGAGCAGTACTTC. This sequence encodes CASSDRDRVLEQYF.

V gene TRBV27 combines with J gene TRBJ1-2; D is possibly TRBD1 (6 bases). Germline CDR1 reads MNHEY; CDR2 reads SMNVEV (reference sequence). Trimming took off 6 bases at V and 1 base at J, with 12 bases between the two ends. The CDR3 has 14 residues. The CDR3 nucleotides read TGTGCCAGCAGCACAGGGATGGATAACTATGGCTACACCTTC. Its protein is CASSTGMDNYGYTF.

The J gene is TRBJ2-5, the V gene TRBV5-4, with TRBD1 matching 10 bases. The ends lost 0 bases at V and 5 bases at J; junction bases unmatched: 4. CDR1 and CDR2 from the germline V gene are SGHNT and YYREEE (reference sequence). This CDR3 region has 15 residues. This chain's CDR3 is CASSLGQGAGETQYF. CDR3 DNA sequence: TGTGCCAGCAGCTTGGGACAGGGGGCCGGGGAGACCCAGTACTTC.

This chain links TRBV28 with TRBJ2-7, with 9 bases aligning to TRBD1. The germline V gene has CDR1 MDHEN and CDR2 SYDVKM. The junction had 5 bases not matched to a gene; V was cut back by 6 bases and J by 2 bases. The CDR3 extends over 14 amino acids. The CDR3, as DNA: TGTGCCAGCAGCGGGACAGGGCGTACCTACGAGCAGTACTTC. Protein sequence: CASSGTGRTYEQYF.